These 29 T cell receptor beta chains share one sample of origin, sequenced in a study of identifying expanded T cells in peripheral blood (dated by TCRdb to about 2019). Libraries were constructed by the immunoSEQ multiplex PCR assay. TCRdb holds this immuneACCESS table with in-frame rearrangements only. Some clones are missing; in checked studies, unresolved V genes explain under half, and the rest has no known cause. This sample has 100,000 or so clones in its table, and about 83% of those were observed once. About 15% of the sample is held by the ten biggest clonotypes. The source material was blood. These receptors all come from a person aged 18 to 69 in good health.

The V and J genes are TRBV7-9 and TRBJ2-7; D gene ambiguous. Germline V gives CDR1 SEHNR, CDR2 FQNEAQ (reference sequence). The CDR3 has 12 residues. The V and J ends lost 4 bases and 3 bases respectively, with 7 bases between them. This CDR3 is CASSSLYYEQYF. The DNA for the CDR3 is TGTGCCAGCAGCTCTCTCTACTACGAGCAGTACTTC.

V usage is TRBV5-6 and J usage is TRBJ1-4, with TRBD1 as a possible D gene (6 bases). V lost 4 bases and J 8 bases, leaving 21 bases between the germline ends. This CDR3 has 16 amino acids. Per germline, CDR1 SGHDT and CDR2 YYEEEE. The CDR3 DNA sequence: TGTGCCAGCAGCACCGGCGGGGGGGCGCAAATGGAAAAACTGTTTTTT. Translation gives CASSTGGGAQMEKLFF.

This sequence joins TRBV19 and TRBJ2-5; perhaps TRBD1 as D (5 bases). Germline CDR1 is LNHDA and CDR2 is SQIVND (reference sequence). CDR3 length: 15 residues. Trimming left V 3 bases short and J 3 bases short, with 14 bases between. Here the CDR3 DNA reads TGTGCCAGTAGTATGGGGCAGACAACTAAAGAGACCCAGTACTTC. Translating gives CASSMGQTTKETQYF.

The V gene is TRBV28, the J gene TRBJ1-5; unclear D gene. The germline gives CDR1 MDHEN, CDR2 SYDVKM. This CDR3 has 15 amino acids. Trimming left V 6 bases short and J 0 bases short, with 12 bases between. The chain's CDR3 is CASSGSPFSNQPQHF. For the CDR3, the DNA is TGTGCCAGCAGCGGATCCCCATTTAGCAATCAGCCCCAGCATTTT.

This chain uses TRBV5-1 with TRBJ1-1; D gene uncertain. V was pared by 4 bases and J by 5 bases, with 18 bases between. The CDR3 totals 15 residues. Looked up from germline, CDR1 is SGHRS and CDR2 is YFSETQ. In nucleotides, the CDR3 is TGCGCCAGCAGCCTGAGGACGGGAGAAGGAACTGAAGCTTTCTTT. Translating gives CASSLRTGEGTEAFF.

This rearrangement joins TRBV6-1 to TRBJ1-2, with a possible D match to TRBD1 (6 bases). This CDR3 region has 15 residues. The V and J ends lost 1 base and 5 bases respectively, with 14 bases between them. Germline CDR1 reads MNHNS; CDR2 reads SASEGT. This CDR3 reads CASSEGGAEIYGYTF. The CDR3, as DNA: TGTGCCAGCAGTGAAGGGGGGGCAGAGATATATGGCTACACCTTC.

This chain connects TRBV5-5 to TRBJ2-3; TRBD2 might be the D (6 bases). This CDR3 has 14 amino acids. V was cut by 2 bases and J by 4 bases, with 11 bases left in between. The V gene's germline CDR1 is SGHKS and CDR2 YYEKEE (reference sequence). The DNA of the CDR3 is TGTGCCAGCAGCTTCGCCGGGAGATCAGATACGCAGTATTTT. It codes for CASSFAGRSDTQYF.

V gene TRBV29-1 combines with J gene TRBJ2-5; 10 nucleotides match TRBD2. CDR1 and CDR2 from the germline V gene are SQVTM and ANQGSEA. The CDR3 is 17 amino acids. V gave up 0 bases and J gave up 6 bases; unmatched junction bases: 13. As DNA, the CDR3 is TGCAGCGTTGAAGATAGGTCTCGGACTAGCGGTGGGCAGACCCAGTACTTC. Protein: CSVEDRSRTSGGQTQYF.

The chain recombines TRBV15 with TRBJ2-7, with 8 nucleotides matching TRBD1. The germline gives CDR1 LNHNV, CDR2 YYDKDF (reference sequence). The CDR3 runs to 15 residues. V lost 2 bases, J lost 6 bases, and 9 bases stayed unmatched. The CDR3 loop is CATSRSGGQGAEQYF. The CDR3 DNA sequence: TGTGCCACCAGCAGATCCGGTGGGCAGGGGGCCGAGCAGTACTTC.

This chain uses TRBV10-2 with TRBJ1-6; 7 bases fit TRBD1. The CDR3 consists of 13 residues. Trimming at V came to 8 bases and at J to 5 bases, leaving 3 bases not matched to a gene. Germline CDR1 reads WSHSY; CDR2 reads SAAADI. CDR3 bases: TGCGCCAGCCTGGGACAGCATAATTCACCCCTCCACTTT. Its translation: CASLGQHNSPLHF.

The CDR3 DNA reads as TGTGCCAGCAGCTTAGTCGCGGGGGAGGTCGAGCAGTACTTC. Its translation is CASSLVAGEVEQYF. The V gene is TRBV7-2, the J gene TRBJ2-7; 7 nucleotides align to TRBD2. CDR3 length equals 14 residues. V lost 1 base to trimming and J lost 6 bases; unmatched junction nucleotides: 6. The germline V gene encodes CDR1 SGHTA and CDR2 FQGNSA.

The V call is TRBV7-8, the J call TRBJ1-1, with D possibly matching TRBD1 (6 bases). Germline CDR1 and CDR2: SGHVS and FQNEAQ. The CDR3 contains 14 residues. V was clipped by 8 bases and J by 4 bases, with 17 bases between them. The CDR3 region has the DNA TGTGCCAGCGCTTTACAGGGCTCCTCCACTGAAGCTTTCTTT. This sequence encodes CASALQGSSTEAFF.

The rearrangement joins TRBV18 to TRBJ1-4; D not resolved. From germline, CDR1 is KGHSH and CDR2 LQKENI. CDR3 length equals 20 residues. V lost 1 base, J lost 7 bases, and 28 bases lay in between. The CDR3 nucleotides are TGTGCCAGCTCACCACTCGCTTTAGGGATTATTCCTGCTCTAGGTGAAAAACTGTTTTTT. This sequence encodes CASSPLALGIIPALGEKLFF.

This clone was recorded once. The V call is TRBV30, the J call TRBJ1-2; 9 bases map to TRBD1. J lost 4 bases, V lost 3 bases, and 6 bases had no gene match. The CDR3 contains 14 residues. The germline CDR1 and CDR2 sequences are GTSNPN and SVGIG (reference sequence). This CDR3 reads CAWSPGQGSYGYTF. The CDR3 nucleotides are TGTGCCTGGAGCCCGGGACAGGGTTCCTATGGCTACACCTTC.

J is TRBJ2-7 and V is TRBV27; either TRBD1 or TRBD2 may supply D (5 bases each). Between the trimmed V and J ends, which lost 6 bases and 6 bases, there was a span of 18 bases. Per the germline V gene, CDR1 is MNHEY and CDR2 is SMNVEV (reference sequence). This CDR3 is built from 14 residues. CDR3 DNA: TGTGCCAGCAGCCTTAGAGGGGTTGACGGCGAGCAGTACTTC. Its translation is CASSLRGVDGEQYF.

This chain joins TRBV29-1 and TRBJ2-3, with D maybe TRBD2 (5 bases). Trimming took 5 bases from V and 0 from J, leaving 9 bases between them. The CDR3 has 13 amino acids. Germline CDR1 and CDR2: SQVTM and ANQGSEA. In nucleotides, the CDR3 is TGCAGCGTTCTAACTAGGAGCACAGATACGCAGTATTTT. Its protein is CSVLTRSTDTQYF.

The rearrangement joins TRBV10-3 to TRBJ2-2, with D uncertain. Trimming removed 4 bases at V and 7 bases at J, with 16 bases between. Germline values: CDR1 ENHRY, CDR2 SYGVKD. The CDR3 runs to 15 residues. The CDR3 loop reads CAISGSSKGGGELFF. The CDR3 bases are TGTGCCATCAGTGGAAGCTCGAAGGGCGGCGGGGAGCTGTTTTTT.

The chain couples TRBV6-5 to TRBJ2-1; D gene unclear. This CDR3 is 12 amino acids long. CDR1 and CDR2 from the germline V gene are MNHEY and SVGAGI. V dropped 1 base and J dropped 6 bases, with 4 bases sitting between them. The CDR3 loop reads CASSYLGNEQFF. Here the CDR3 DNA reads TGTGCCAGCAGTTACTTAGGCAATGAGCAGTTCTTC.

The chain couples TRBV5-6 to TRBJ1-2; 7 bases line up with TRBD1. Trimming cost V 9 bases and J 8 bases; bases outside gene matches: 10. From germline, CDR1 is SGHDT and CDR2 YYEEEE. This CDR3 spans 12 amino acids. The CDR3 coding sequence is TGTGCCACCCAACGCGGAGGGGGCGGCTACACCTTC. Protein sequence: CATQRGGGGYTF.

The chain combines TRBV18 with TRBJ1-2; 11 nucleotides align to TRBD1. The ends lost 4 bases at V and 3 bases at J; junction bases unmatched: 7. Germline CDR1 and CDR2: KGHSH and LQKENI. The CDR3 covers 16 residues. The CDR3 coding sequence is TGTGCCAGCTCACTCGGACAGGGGGCATATGACTATGGCTACACCTTC. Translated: CASSLGQGAYDYGYTF. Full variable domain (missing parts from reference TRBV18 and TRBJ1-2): NAGVMQNPRHLVRRRGQEARLRCSPMKGHSHVYWYRQLPEEGLKFMVYLQKENIIDESGMPKERFSAEFPKEGPSILRIQQVVRGDSAAYFCASSLGQGAYDYGYTFGSGTRLTVV.

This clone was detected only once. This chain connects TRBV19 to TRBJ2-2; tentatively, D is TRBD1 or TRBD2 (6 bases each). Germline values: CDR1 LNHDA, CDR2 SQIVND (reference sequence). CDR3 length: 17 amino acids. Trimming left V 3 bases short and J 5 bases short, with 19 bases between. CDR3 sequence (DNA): TGTGCCAGTAGTATCCCCTTTGGCAGGGGAGGTACCGGGGAGCTGTTTTTT. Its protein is CASSIPFGRGGTGELFF.

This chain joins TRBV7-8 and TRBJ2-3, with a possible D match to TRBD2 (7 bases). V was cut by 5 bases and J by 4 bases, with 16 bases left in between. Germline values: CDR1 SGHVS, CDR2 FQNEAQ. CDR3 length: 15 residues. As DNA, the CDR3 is TGTGCCAGCAGCCTCTCGGGGGGCCCTCCAGATACGCAGTATTTT. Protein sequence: CASSLSGGPPDTQYF.

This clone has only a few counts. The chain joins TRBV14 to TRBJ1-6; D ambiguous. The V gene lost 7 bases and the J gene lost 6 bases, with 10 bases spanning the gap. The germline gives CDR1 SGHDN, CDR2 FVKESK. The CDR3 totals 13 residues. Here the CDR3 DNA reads TGTGCCAGCACCCACGACGGTAATTCACCCCTCCACTTT. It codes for CASTHDGNSPLHF.

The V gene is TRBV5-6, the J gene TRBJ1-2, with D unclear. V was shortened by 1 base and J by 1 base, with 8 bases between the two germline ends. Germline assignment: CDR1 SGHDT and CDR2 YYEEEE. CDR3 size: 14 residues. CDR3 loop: CASSLKQINYGYTF. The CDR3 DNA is TGTGCCAGCAGCTTGAAACAGATTAACTATGGCTACACCTTC.

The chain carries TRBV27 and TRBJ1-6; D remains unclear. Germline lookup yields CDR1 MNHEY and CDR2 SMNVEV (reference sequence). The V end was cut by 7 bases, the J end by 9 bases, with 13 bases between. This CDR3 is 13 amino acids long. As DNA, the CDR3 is TGTGCCAGCACTTGGGCCCTGGGTTCACCCCTCCACTTT. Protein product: CASTWALGSPLHF.

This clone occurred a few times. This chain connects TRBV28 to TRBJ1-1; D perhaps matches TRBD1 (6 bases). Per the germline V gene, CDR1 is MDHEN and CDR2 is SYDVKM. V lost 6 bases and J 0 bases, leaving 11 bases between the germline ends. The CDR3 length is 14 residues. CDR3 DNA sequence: TGTGCCAGCAGCGGACAGAACATGAACACTGAAGCTTTCTTT. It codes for CASSGQNMNTEAFF.

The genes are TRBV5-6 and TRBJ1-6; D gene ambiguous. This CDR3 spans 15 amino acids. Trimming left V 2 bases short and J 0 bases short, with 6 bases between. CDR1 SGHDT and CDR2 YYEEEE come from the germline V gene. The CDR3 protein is CASSLRFSYNSPLHF. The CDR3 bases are TGTGCCAGCAGCTTAAGGTTCTCCTATAATTCACCCCTCCACTTT.

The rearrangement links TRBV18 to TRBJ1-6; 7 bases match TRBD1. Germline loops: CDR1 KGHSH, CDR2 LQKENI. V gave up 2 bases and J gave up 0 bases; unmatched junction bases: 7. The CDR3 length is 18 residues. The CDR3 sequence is CASSPDRASSSYNSPLHF. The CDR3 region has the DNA TGTGCCAGCTCACCAGACAGGGCCTCAAGCTCCTATAATTCACCCCTCCACTTT.

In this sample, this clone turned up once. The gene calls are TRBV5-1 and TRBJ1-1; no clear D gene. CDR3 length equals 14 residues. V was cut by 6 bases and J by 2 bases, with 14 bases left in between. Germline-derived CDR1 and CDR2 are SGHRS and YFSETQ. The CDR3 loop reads CASTSWIANTEAFF. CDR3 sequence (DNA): TGCGCCAGCACCTCTTGGATAGCTAACACTGAAGCTTTCTTT.